This T cell receptor (beta chain) was identified during a study of cytomegalovirus exposure and HLA in healthy donors listed by TCRdb under 2017. General notes on the study: According to an earlier analysis of 587 of the donors, 150 million to 200 million T cells yielded over 90 million unique TCR beta sequences and roughly 280 Gb of sequence data. To study patterns of TCR occurrence, a later analysis re-analyzed previously published TCR beta repertoires from hundreds of donors and added high-resolution HLA genotyping. An early release covering about 600 HLA-typed donors comprised roughly 300 gigabases of sequencing data and roughly 85 million unique TCR sequences. In an earlier analysis of 587 of the donors, high-throughput TCR beta sequencing was used to judge whether each TCR beta V gene segment behaved as functional or pseudogenic. In the later analysis, no new phenotypic data were used to find candidate immune exposures; instead, reliance was placed on TCR beta sequences and their occurrence across donors. Genome-wide SNP genotypes for about 65% of the roughly 670 donors were used in a later genetic analysis, which treated that subset as a discovery cohort. Of the roughly 390 genotyped donors, approximately 82% fell in the genetic ancestry cluster associated with self-reported Caucasian donors. Among 300 to 450 genotyped donors of the cohort, an average of about 240,000 unique TCR beta nucleotide sequences were sequenced per donor, about a sixth of them non-productive. About five DR-DQ haplotypes were handled as single units for association and clustering because linkage in the cohort was strong. The study combined high-throughput TCR immunosequencing, statistical association of individual TCRs with disease status, and machine learning to predict cytomegalovirus infection status. Every repertoire in the discovery cohort had been generated on one and the same sequencing platform. The study used immunosequencing to profile the T cell repertoires of about 670 subjects and linked those repertoires to cytomegalovirus serostatus. HLA typing covered class I and class II loci at four-digit resolution. The number of typed donors differed by locus: roughly 620-630 for A, B, C, DRB1 and DQB1; 500 to 550 for DQA1; approximately 610 for DPA1; and about 450 for DPB1. A separate validation cohort of roughly 130 different subjects was used in addition to the 666-subject first cohort. Donor age, sex, ethnicity and CMV serostatus were collected together with the repertoire data. The study was designed to test whether signatures of past pathogen exposure could be identified by cataloging public T cell receptors. Here is what the overall study found, with its caveats: When HLA alleles, especially DR and DQ, strongly co-occurred, attributing TCR associations to individual alleles was difficult. Most TCR sequences were observed very rarely across donors, whereas some public TCRs were present in many individuals. Specific HLA alleles were associated with over 15,000 TCR beta sequences at a false discovery rate of 0.05 in a later analysis. In this cohort, only TCR beta chains were sequenced, and detectable features were limited by the absence of alpha or paired-chain data. For the cohort, immune exposure information was limited to CMV serostatus. A later analysis found that TCR association rates varied across HLA loci, with DRB1 alleles showing the most associated TCRs and HLA-C alleles the fewest. Because the 87-base-pair reads could not distinguish some IMGT-functional V segments, including TRBV6-2 and TRBV6-3, those segments were excluded. Compared with the roughly 700-donor mean, donors in an Asian-associated ancestry cluster had fewer N-insertions in productive TCRs, according to a later genetic analysis. A few of the identified cytomegalovirus-associated TCR beta chains were confirmed in vitro to be specific for cytomegalovirus antigens. A group of highly shared sequence variants was considered likely to be a technical artifact of the sequencing pipeline. The study listed 150 to 200 TCR beta chains as associated with cytomegalovirus. In an earlier analysis of some 540 of the donors, most TCR beta V segments appeared in productive rearrangements about 87% or about 30% of the time, broadly matching IMGT annotations. In a later analysis, HLA-associated TCR beta chains showed more clonal expansion and lower generation probabilities than non-associated chains that were equally common. Because HLA typing was unavailable for some donors at each locus, only the typed subset was used in association tests. A later genetic analysis associated a missense DCLRE1C variant with V-gene and J-gene trimming of TCR beta chains, and an independent cohort replicated the association. A further reported finding was that TCR beta sequences accurately predicted the HLA-A and HLA-B alleles for most subjects in the first cohort. Some 16 rarely observed V segments, including chromosome 9 orphons, were excluded from the earlier analysis of several hundred of the donors because counts were too low. It was suggested by the authors that the approach could potentially be generalized to other disease states and immunological phenotypes. Correlated functional status among segregating V segments might reflect linkage disequilibrium, but an unknown experimental factor could not be ruled out. In a later analysis, several top co-occurrence clusters were reported to appear linked to parvovirus B19, influenza, CMV and Epstein-Barr virus. Roughly uniform sequencing depth across donors was assumed in presence/absence analyses, although this assumption may not hold. A later analysis found that most CMV-associated TCR beta chains appeared HLA-restricted, with HLA associations seemingly driven largely by CMV exposure. In both the original and validation cohorts, the classifier was reported to diagnose cytomegalovirus status with high specificity and sensitivity.

The cohort consisted of 600 or so healthy bone marrow donors. All cohort members were sampled while nominally healthy, although unrecorded immune exposures were likely present. The donor was CMV seronegative and was included in the group of about 400 seronegative cohort members. Each donor provided a peripheral blood sample, and peripheral blood mononuclear cells were used for TCR beta sequencing. Genomic DNA extraction from the blood cell samples was performed with the Qiagen DNeasy Blood Extraction Kit. Looking up the germline V gene yields CDR1 SNHLY and CDR2 FYNNEI. For this chain, trimming is 6 bases at the V end and 5 bases at the J end, and the number of junction bases without a gene match is 12. The CDR3 runs 15 amino acids, cysteine and phenylalanine included. Only CDR3 DNA is held: 45 bases, read in frame from base 1. On this clone itself: What this receptor recognizes is not known. No qualities accompany the bases; no much larger clone lies one base away.

Library generation was performed with the immunoSEQ multiplex PCR assay. A mixture of 60 forward primers for TCR Vbeta segments and 13 reverse primers for TCR Jbeta segments was used in the multiplex PCR. The CDR3 region of rearranged TCR beta genes was amplified from genomic DNA with a multiplex PCR assay. The amplified TCR beta libraries were sequenced on the Illumina HiSeq System as 87-base-pair reads. The authors processed their data as follows. Across the 500 to 750 repertoires, a later analysis counted tens of millions of unique TCR beta chains, roughly 11 million of which were shared by at least two donors. Raw reads were error-corrected and collapsed into unique sequences with a nearest-neighbor algorithm that merged closely related sequences to remove PCR and sequencing errors. CDR3 sequences were aligned to IMGT reference sequences to assign V, D and J gene segments. For a sequence to be retained, at least a six-nucleotide match to both a V gene segment and a J gene segment was required. Rearrangements were classified as productive when the CDR3 lacked stop codons and remained in frame with V and J, and all other rearrangements were classified as non-productive. Following IMGT convention, CDR3 was defined as the stretch from the second conserved V-encoded cysteine up to the conserved J-encoded phenylalanine. In an earlier analysis of roughly 610 of the donors, sequences lacking an unambiguous match to a single V gene segment were excluded. In an earlier analysis of some 590 of the donors, a V segment was called functional when productive rearrangements were above 56.7%, and segregating when the standard deviation between donors exceeded 5%. A statistical classification framework was developed to diagnose cytomegalovirus status using the catalog of TCR beta chain sequences. In a later analysis, TCR nucleotide sequences were compared against IMGT/GENE-DB human TR gene sequences so that V and J genes could be assigned. The TCRdist pipeline was used in a later analysis to assign CDR3 sequences and most-parsimonious VDJ recombination scenarios. In a later analysis, every TCR beta chain was defined by the combination of its CDR3 amino acid sequence and its V-gene family, and reads without a unique V-gene family were dropped. In a later analysis, around 600 highly shared, low-generation-probability nucleotide sequences were removed to address suspected cross-contamination and a sequencing artifact. A later analysis calculated a clonal expansion index for each public chain from normalized within-repertoire ranks of inferred template counts. In a later analysis, generation probabilities were computed with a VDJ recombination model fitted to out-of-frame rearrangements, and the resulting probabilities were checked against IGoR. In a later analysis, hypergeometric tests were used to score TCR-TCR, TCR-HLA and TCR-CMV co-occurrence, with a repertoire-size bias correction applied to TCR pairs. False discovery rates were estimated in a later analysis by permuting HLA or CMV assignments 20 times. In a later analysis, co-occurring TCRs were grouped using DBSCAN, and TCRdist sequence similarity was added for clustering within HLA-allele-positive subsets. Co-occurrence clustering excluded repertoires with fewer than 30,000 or more than 120,000 public chains, plus five with anomalous nucleotide sharing. TCRdb obtained this table from immuneACCESS and retained in-frame rearrangements with V and J assigned. These tables miss some clones; where compared with another copy, unresolved V genes account for less than half of the shortfall, and the remainder is unexplained. V and J calls and clone size are copied from that table; D and trimming were computed from the DNA. The sample table lists around 110,000 clones, roughly three fifths of them with a count of one. The top ten constitute less than 2% of the sample.

Sequences were obtained from PBMCs. The chain uses TRBV2 and TRBJ2-5; 7 central nucleotides agree with TRBD1. The clonotype was recovered from a man between 18 and 29 years old in good health and CMV-seronegative. CDR3 protein: CASSHRGFGSETQYF. The bases are TGTGCCAGCAGCCACAGGGGCTTCGGCTCTGAGACCCAGTACTTC.